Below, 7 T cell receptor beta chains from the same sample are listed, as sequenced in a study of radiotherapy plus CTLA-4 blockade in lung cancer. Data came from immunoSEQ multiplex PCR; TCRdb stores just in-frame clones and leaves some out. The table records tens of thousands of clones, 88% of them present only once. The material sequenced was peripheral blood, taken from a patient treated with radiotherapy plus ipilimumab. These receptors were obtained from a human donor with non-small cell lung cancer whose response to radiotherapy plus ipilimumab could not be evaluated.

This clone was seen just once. For the CDR3, the DNA is TGTGCCAGCAGCCCTACAGATAACTATGGCTACACCTTC. It codes for CASSPTDNYGYTF. The chain has TRBV11-2 and TRBJ1-2, with no clear D. This CDR3 spans 13 amino acids. Trimming took off 5 bases at V and 1 base at J, with 8 bases between the two ends. Per the germline V gene, CDR1 is SGHAT and CDR2 is FQNNGV.

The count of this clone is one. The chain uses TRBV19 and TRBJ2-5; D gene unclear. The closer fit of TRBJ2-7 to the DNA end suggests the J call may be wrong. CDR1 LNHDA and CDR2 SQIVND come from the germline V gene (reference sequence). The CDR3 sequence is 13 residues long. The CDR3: CASSILTGYEQYF. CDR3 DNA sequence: TGTGCCAGTAGTATCCTGACGGGTTACGAGCAGTACTTC.

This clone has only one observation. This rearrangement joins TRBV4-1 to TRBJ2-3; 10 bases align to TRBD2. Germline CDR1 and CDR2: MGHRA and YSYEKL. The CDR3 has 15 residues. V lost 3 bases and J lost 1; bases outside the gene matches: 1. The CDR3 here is CASSHLAGGTDTQYF. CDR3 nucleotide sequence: TGCGCCAGCAGCCACCTAGCGGGGGGCACAGATACGCAGTATTTT.

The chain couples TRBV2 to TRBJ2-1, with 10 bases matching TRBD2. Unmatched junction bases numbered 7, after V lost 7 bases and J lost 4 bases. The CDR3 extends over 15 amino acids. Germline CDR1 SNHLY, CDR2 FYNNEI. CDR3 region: CASIELAGVYNEQFF. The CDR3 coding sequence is TGTGCCAGCATCGAGCTAGCGGGGGTTTACAATGAGCAGTTCTTC.

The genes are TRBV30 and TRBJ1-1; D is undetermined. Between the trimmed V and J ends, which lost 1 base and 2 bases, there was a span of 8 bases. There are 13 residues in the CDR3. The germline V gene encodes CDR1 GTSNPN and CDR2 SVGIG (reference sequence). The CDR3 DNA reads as TGTGCCTGGAGTGATACAGTCAACACTGAAGCTTTCTTT. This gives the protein CAWSDTVNTEAFF.

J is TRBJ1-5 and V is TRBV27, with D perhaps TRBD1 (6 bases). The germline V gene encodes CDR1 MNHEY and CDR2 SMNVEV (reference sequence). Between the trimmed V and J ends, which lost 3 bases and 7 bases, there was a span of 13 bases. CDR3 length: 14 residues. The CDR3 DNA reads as TGTGCCAGCAGTTTCCTCGACAGGAAGCAGCCCCAGCATTTT. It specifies CASSFLDRKQPQHF.

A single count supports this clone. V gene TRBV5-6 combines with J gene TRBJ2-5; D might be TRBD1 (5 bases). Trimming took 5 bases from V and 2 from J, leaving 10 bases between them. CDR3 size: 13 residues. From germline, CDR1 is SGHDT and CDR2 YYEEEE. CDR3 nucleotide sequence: TGTGCCAGCAGACGGCAGGGTCAAGAGACCCAGTACTTC. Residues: CASRRQGQETQYF.